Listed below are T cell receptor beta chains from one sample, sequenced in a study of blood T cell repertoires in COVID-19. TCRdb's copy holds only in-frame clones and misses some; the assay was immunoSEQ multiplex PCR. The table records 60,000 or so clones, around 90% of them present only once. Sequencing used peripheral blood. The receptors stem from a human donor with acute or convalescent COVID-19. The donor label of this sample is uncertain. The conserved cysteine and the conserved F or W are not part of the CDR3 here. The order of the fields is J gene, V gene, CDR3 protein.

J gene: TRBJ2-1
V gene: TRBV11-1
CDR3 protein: ASSARAGGNYNEQF

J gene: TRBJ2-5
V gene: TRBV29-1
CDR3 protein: SVEETDTRKSY

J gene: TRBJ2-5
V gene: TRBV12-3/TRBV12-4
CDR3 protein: ASSPRQQETQY

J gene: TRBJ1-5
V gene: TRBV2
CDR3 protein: ASSSGTGGGLGNQPQH

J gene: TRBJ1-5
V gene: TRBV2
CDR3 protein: ASSAVGGGGNQPQH

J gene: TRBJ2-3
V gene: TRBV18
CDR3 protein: ASSPPGTDTQY

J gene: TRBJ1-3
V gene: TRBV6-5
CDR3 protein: ASSYRTVSSGNTIY

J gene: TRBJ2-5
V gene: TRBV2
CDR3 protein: ASSRGGGYSLETQY

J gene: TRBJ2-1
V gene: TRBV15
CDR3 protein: ATSRASPRADPYLNEQF

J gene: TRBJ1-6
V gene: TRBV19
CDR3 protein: ASSRQGNSPLH

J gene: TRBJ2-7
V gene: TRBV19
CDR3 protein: ASSLSGRRAYEQY

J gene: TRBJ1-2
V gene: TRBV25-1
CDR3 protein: ASSEWGLHGYT

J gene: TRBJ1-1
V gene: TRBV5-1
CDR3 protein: ASSLGQVPEAF

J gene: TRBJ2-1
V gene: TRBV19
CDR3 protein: ASSIGTGAYNEQF

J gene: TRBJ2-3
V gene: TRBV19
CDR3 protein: ASSIATEDTQY

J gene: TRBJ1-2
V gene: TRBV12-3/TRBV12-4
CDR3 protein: ASSPQAGGYT

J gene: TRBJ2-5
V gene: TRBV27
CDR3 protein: ASSRRTGRGETQY

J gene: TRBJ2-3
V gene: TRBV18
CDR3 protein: ASSPSGGAVADTQY

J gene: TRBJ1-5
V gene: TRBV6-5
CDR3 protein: ASRIGQGASQPQH

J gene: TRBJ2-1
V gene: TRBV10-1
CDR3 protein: ASSESGSNEQF

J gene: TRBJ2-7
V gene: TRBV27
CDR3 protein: ASSFLETDEQY

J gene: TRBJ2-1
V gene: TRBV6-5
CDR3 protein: AIYRGVGTYNEQF